The clone carrying this T cell receptor (beta chain) appeared once. No antigen is known for it. These data are taken from a study of cytomegalovirus exposure and HLA in healthy donors. Researchers ran the PCR with 60 Vbeta and 13 Jbeta primers. This table comes from immunoSEQ multiplex PCR, and its TCRdb copy is limited to in-frame clones, with some not included. The table has approximately 150,000 clones, almost 80% seen once. The ends were cut back, 2 bases at V and 2 bases at J, with 4 bases in the middle. CDR1 SNHLY and CDR2 FYNNEI come from the germline V gene. The CDR3 is made up of 13 amino acids. Notes on the study in general: TRBV6-2, TRBV6-3 and other indistinguishable V segments were excluded.

The sequenced material came from PBMCs. This chain uses TRBV2 with TRBJ1-5; D gene uncertain. This receptor was identified in a man between 18 and 29 years old in good health and CMV-seropositive. The CDR3 coding sequence is TGTGCCAGCAGTGAACCGGGCAATCAGCCCCAGCATTTT. It encodes CASSEPGNQPQHF.